This T cell receptor beta chain comes out of a study of T cells in Graves' hyperthyroidism and ophthalmopathy. Study-wide results and caveats: Blood samples included most of the expanded thyroid clonotypes exceeding 0.001. Before onset, by a median of approximately 5.9 months, the model predicted ophthalmopathy.

In this sample, this clonotype turned up many times. Its specificity is unknown. This CDR3 comprises 17 residues. V was clipped by 0 bases and J by 4 bases; unmatched bases: 7. Per germline, CDR1 MNHEY and CDR2 SVGEGT. It was RNA transcripts that yielded the amplified TCR beta CDR3 regions. The primer set for the first-round RT-PCR of the TCR CDR3 was HTBI. Each CDR3 protein gets one entry after TCRdb re-called the multiplex PCR reads with MiXCR. The table includes a few hundred thousand distinct CDR3 sequences, about 16% detected once. Among ophthalmopathy patients, the Clinical Activity Score reached at least 3, the NOSPECS grade reached at least 4, and duration remained under 3 months. Over 8 ml fresh peripheral blood yielded the PBMCs.

The source is a woman aged 25 to 39 with Graves' ophthalmopathy. The chain recombines TRBV6-2 or TRBV6-3 with TRBJ1-1, with TRBD1 matching over 11 bases. Input material: blood. CDR3 region: CASSYSGTGGSSTEAFF. The DNA of the CDR3 is TGTGCCAGCAGTTACTCCGGGACAGGGGGATCGAGCACTGAAGCTTTCTTT.